This record looks at one T cell receptor beta chain sequence and its context. These data originate in a study of Ad26.COV2.S vaccination and SARS-CoV-2 variants. The treatment was: some 19 received Ad26.COV2.S at low or high dose, single or two shots; about five received placebo; per-sample allocation not given. Collection of samples fell on day 63 after the first vaccine or placebo injection. The V gene's germline CDR1 is LNHDA and CDR2 SQIVND (reference sequence). V lost 5 bases, J lost 0 bases, and 7 bases lay in between. The CDR3 totals 14 residues. Assay: immunoSEQ multiplex PCR; the TCRdb copy retains only in-frame clones and omits some. The data hold hundreds of thousands of clones, with about 89% observed a single time.

V is TRBV19 and J is TRBJ2-2; D not resolved. This clonotype was obtained from a person between 18 and 60 years old who received the Ad26.COV2.S COVID-19 vaccine or a placebo. The sample was peripheral blood, taken in a trial of Ad26.COV2.S vaccine versus placebo. The CDR3 DNA sequence: TGTGCCAGTAGTGTCTCTTCGAACACCGGGGAGCTGTTTTTT. Translating gives CASSVSSNTGELFF.